The 2 T cell receptor beta chains in this list originate from one sample, sequenced in a study of T cell changes during pregnancy in multiple sclerosis. The data were produced by immunoSEQ multiplex PCR, yet TCRdb's version contains in-frame clones alone and is incomplete. The sample contains 47,000 or so clones, roughly 89% of which appear only once. Sequencing was performed on peripheral blood, taken in the first trimester of pregnancy. These receptors all come from a female donor with multiple sclerosis, enrolled in a pregnancy study.

The chain joins TRBV5-1 to TRBJ2-1; D is unclear. The germline V and J ends were trimmed by 4 bases and 0 bases, with 14 bases remaining between them. CDR1 is SGHRS, CDR2 YFSETQ, per germline. The length of the CDR3 is 16 residues. CDR3 amino acids: CASSIMAVLSYNEQFF. The CDR3 DNA is TGCGCCAGCAGCATAATGGCTGTCCTCTCCTACAATGAGCAGTTCTTC.

This sequence joins TRBV4-3 and TRBJ1-2; D might be TRBD1 (6 bases). The V end was cut by 0 bases, the J end by 0 bases, with 14 bases between. Germline V CDR1 and CDR2: LGHNA, YSLEER. This CDR3 has 17 residues. CDR3 sequence: CASSQDGQTTSNYGYTF. For the CDR3, the DNA is TGCGCCAGCAGCCAAGACGGACAGACGACCTCTAACTATGGCTACACCTTC.